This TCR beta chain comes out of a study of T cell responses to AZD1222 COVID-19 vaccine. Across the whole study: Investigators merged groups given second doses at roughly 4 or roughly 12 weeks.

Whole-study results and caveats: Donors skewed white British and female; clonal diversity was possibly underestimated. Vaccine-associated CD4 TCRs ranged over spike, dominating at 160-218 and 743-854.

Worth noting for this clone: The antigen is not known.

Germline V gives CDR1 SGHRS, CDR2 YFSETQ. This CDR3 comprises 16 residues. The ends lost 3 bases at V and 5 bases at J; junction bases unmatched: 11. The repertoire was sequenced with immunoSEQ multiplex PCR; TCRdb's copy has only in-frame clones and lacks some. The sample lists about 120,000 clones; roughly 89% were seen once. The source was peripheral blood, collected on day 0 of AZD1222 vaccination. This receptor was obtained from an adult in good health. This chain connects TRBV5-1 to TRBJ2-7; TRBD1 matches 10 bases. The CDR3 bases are TGCGCCAGCAGCTCCGCCGGGACAGGGGCGTCCGACGAGCAGTACTTC. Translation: CASSSAGTGASDEQYF. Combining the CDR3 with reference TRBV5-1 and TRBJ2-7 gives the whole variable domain KAGVTQTPRYLIKTRGQQVTLSCSPISGHRSVSWYQQTPGQGLQFLFEYFSETQRNKGNFPGRFSGRQFSNSRSEMNVSTLELGDSALYLCASSSAGTGASDEQYFGPGTRLTVT.